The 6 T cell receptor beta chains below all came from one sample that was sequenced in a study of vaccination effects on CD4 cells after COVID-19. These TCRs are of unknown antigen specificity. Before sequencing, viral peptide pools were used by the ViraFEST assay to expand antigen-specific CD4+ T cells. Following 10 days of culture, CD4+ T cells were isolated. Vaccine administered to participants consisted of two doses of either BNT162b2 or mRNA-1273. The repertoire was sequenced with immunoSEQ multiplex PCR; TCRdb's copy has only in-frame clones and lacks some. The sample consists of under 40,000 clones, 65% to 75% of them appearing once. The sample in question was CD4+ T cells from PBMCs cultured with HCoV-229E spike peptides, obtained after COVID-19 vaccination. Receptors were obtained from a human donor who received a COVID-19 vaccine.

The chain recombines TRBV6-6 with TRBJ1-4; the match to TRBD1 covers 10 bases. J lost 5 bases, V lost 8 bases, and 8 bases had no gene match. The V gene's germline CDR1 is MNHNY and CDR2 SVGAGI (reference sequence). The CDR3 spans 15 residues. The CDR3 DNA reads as TGTGCCAGCTGTCCCGGGACAGGGGCGAATGAAAAACTGTTTTTT. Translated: CASCPGTGANEKLFF.

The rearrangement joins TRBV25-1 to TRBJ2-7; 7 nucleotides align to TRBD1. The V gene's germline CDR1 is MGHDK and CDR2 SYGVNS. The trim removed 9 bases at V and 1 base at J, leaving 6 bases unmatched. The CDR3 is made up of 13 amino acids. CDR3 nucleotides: TGTGCCAGTCGACAGGGTGGATCCTACGAGCAGTACTTC. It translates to CASRQGGSYEQYF.

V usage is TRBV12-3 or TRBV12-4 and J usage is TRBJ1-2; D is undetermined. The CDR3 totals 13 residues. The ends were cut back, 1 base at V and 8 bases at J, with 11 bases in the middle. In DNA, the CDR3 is TGTGCCAGCAGTTTAGGGGCTTACGAAGGCTACACCTTC. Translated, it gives CASSLGAYEGYTF.

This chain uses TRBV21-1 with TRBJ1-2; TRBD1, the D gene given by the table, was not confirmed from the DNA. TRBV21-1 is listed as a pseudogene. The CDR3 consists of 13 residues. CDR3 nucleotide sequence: TGTGCCAGCAGCACCCAAACTAACTATGGCTACACCTTC. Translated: CASSTQTNYGYTF.

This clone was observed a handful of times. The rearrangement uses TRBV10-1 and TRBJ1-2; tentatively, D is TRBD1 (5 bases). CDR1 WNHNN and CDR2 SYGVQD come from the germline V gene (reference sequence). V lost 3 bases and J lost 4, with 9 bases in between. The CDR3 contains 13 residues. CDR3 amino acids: CASSDGGTYGYTF. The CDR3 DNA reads TGCGCCAGCAGTGATGGGGGTACCTATGGCTACACCTTC.

CDR3 nucleotide sequence: TGTGCCAGCAGCTTAGCGGGTTGGGGGAATGAGCAGTTCTTC. Translation: CASSLAGWGNEQFF. The chain has TRBV7-2 and TRBJ2-1, with D perhaps TRBD1 or TRBD2 (5 bases each). Germline V lookup: CDR1 SGHTA, CDR2 FQGNSA. The CDR3 consists of 14 residues. V was pared by 0 bases and J by 7 bases, with 10 bases between.